What follows is one T cell receptor (beta chain) and its context. The antigen is not known. CD8+ and CD4+ T cells from blood underwent TCR beta sequencing, which was carried out in a high-throughput format. Negative isolation yielded CD8+ and CD4+ T cells; FACS enriched TEMRA cells. The data are from a study of CD8 T cells in Susac syndrome. Findings and caveats of the study: The number of individuals included in the study's TCR sequencing and HLA analysis was acknowledged as relatively small.

It was with random hexamers that about 0.45 to 1 ug RNA was reverse transcribed. TCRdb redid the calling of the immunoSEQ multiplex PCR reads with MiXCR, one entry per CDR3 protein. Of some 300,000 distinct CDR3 sequences in the sample, approximately 90% are singletons; the top ten hold 0.18%. The CDR3 extends over 16 amino acids. J was trimmed by 5 bases and V by 3 bases; bases with no gene match: 3. The germline gives CDR1 MDHEN, CDR2 SYDVKM. This TCR came from a human donor with multiple sclerosis. The sequencing input was CD8+ T cells from PBMCs. The chain uses TRBV28 and TRBJ2-1, with 14 bases matching TRBD2. The CDR3: CASSLGLAGADNEQFF. CDR3 nucleotide sequence: TGTGCCAGCAGTTTGGGACTAGCGGGAGCAGACAATGAGCAGTTCTTC.